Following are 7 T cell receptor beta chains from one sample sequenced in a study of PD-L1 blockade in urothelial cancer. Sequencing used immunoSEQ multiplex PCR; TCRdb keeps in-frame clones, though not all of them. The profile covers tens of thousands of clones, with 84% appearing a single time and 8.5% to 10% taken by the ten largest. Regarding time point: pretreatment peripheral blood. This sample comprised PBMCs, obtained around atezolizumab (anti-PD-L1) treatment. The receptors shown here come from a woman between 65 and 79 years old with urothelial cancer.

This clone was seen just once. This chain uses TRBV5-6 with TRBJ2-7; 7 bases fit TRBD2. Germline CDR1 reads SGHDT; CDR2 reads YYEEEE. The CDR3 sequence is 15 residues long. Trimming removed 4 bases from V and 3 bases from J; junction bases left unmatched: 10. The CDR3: CASSPMGGRFYEQYF. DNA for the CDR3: TGTGCCAGCAGCCCGATGGGCGGGAGATTCTACGAGCAGTACTTC.

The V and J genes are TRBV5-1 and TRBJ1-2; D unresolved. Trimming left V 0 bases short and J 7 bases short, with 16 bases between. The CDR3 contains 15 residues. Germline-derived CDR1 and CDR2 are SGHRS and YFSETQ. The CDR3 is CASSLGRPSLGGYTF. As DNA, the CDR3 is TGCGCCAGCAGCTTGGGAAGACCATCGCTAGGTGGCTACACCTTC.

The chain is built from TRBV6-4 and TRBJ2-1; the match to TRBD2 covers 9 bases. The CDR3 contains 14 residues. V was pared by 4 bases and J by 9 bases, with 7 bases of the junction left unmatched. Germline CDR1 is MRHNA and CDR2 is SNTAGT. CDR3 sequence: CASSVDSGSSEQFF. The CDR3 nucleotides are TGTGCCAGCAGTGTGGATAGCGGGAGCAGTGAGCAGTTCTTC.

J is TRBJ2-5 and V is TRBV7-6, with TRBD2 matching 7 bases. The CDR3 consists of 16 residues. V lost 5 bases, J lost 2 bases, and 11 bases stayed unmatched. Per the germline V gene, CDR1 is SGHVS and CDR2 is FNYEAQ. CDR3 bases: TGTGCCAGCAGCCCCTACGTCCGGGGGGATCAAGAGACCCAGTACTTC. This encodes CASSPYVRGDQETQYF.

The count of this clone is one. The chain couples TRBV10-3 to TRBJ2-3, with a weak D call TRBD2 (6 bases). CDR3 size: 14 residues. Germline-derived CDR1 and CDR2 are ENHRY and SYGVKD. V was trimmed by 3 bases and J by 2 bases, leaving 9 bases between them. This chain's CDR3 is CAISDGGYTDTQYF. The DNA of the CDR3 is TGTGCCATCAGTGATGGGGGGTACACAGATACGCAGTATTTT.

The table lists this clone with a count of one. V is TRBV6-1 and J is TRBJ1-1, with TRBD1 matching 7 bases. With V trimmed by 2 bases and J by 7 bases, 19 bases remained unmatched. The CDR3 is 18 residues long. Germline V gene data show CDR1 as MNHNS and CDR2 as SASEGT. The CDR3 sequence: CASSEFGDRGYLQGEAFF. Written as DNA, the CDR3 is TGTGCCAGCAGTGAATTCGGGGACAGAGGGTACCTTCAGGGTGAAGCTTTCTTT.

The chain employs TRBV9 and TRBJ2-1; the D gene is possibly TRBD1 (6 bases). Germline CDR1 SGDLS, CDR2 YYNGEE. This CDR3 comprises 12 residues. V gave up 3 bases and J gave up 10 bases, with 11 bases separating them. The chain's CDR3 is CASSGAGEEQFF. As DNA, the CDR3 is TGTGCCAGCAGCGGGGCAGGGGAAGAGCAGTTCTTC.